This entry describes one TCR beta chain. Its specificity is not known. Germline V CDR1 and CDR2: MNHEY, SVGAGI. This CDR3 is built from 14 residues. V shed 0 bases and J shed 2 bases, with 8 bases lying between them. 13 Jbeta primers and 60 Vbeta primers were used for the PCR. Here immunoSEQ multiplex PCR was the method, and the copy in TCRdb shows in-frame clones only, minus some. The sample carries roughly 130,000 clones, 70% to 80% recorded once. This entry is derived from a study of cytomegalovirus exposure and HLA in healthy donors. Whole-study results and caveats: It was likely that a cluster of highly shared sequence variants was a sequencing artifact. Common viral pathogens seemed to be connected with several of the most significant clusters, according to a later analysis. It was shown in a later analysis that HLA-associated TCR beta chains were more clonally expanded than other, equally common chains.

V gene TRBV6-5 combines with J gene TRBJ2-7, with D possibly matching TRBD2 (5 bases). The TCR comes from a woman in her forties or fifties in good health and CMV-seropositive. Sequencing was carried out using PBMCs. As DNA, the CDR3 is TGTGCCAGCAGTTACTCCGGGGATCCCTACGAGCAGTACTTC. Encoded protein: CASSYSGDPYEQYF.